The clone carrying this T cell receptor (beta chain) was detected only once. Assay: immunoSEQ multiplex PCR; the TCRdb copy retains only in-frame clones and omits some. Of roughly 210,000 clones in the sample, more than 75% were seen once. This entry belongs to a study of blood T cell repertoires in COVID-19. Study at large: Sources were T cells, B-cell-depleted T cells, or PBMCs; the material itself was cDNA or gDNA.

Which cohort a participant joined came from the clinical history participants gave. The TCR comes from a man aged 30-40 years in a cohort exposed to, infected with or recovered from COVID-19 (not recorded which). The sample consisted of PBMCs or T cells enriched from blood (not recorded which).

CDR3 loop: CATSRDLGDRVHEQFF. CDR3 bases: TGTGCCACCAGCAGAGATTTGGGAGACAGGGTCCATGAGCAGTTCTTC. This rearrangement joins TRBV15 to TRBJ2-1; 7 bases map to TRBD1. V lost 0 bases to trimming and J lost 8 bases; unmatched junction nucleotides: 10. The CDR3 runs to 16 residues. Germline CDR1 and CDR2: LNHNV and YYDKDF (reference sequence).